This T cell receptor beta chain stems from a study of response to subunit inactivated influenza vaccine. Germline CDR1 is SGHTA and CDR2 is FQGTGA. The CDR3 contains 15 residues. Trimming cost V 5 bases and J 9 bases; bases outside gene matches: 7. TCRdb re-called the RT-PCR reads with MiXCR, one entry per CDR3 protein. The sample carries hundreds of thousands of distinct CDR3 sequences, about 11% recorded once. Study conclusions and caveats: Authors suggested each seasonal influenza vaccination recruits few new T cells.

This clonotype was picked up a small number of times. Its antigen is unknown. The material sequenced was PBMCs from blood, taken on the day of vaccination. This sequence was found in a man aged 45 to 65 who received an inactivated influenza vaccine. The chain combines TRBV7-3 with TRBJ2-1; 13 bases agree with TRBD2. The CDR3 region is CASSPTSGRGSEQFF. In nucleotides, the CDR3 is TGTGCCAGCAGCCCCACTAGCGGGAGGGGGAGTGAGCAGTTCTTC.